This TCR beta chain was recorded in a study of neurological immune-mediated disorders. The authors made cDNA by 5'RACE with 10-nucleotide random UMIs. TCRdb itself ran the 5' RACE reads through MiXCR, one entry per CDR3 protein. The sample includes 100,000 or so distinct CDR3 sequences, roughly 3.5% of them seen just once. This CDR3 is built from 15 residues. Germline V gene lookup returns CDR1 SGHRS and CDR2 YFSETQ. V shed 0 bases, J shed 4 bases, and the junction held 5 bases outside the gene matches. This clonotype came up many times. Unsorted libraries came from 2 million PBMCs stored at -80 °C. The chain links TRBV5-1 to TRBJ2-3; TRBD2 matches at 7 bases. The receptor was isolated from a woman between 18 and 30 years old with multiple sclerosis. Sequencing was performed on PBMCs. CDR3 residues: CASSLAAGVADTQYF. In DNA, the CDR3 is TGCGCCAGCAGCTTGGCCGCGGGGGTGGCAGATACGCAGTATTTT. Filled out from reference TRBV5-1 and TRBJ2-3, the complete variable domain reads KAGVTQTPRYLIKTRGQQVTLSCSPISGHRSVSWYQQTPGQGLQFLFEYFSETQRNKGNFPGRFSGRQFSNSRSEMNVSTLELGDSALYLCASSLAAGVADTQYFGPGTRLTVL.